These 30 T cell receptor beta chains originate from one sample sequenced in a study of blood T cell repertoires in COVID-19. Repertoires were generated with immunoSEQ multiplex PCR, while TCRdb's copy carries only in-frame clones and drops some. This table has roughly 300,000 clones, approximately 88% appearing once. Sequencing used peripheral blood. Source of these receptors: a man between 18 and 29 years old with active or convalescent COVID-19.

In this sample, this clone turned up once. This rearrangement joins TRBV15 to TRBJ2-3; a weak D match, TRBD1 (5 bases). The CDR3 consists of 17 residues. Trimming stripped 1 base from V and 2 bases from J, with 16 bases between. Germline CDR1 is LNHNV and CDR2 is YYDKDF (reference sequence). The CDR3 sequence is CATSRGSGRQATDTQYF. DNA for the CDR3: TGTGCCACCAGCAGAGGTTCAGGGCGACAAGCCACAGATACGCAGTATTTT.

This clone was seen a few times. This chain connects TRBV11-2 to TRBJ2-3; D unclear. The germline CDR1 and CDR2 sequences are SGHAT and FQNNGV. The CDR3 has 15 residues. Between the trimmed V and J ends, which lost 0 bases and 2 bases, there was a span of 9 bases. CDR3 DNA: TGTGCCAGCAGCTTAGATCAGGCCCACACAGATACGCAGTATTTT. Residues: CASSLDQAHTDTQYF.

The sample holds a few counts of this clone. At one end, the junction sequence differs from germline, possibly due to a read error. V and J are TRBV18 and TRBJ2-7; 11 positions agree with TRBD2. The CDR3 runs to 15 residues. The germline V gene encodes CDR1 KGHSH and CDR2 LQKENI. The CDR3 DNA sequence: TGTGCCAGCTCGTTTAGCGGGGGGGCCTCCCACGAGCAGTACTTC. This codes for CASSFSGGASHEQYF.

V is TRBV6-6 and J is TRBJ1-5; TRBD1 might be the D (5 bases). The CDR3 is 15 amino acids. Germline values: CDR1 MNHNY, CDR2 SVGAGI (reference sequence). The V and J ends lost 5 bases and 4 bases respectively, with 15 bases between them. CDR3 amino acids: CASSGQGGPNQPQHF. The CDR3 DNA follows: TGTGCCAGCAGTGGTCAGGGAGGACCGAATCAGCCCCAGCATTTT.

J is TRBJ2-1 and V is TRBV6-5; no reliable D call. V lost 0 bases, J lost 5 bases, and 5 bases lay in between. CDR1 and CDR2 from the germline V gene are MNHEY and SVGAGI. CDR3 length: 13 amino acids. The CDR3 coding sequence is TGTGCCAGCAGTTACTCGAAGCACAATGAGCAGTTCTTC. It specifies CASSYSKHNEQFF.

This clone was found many times. CDR3 DNA: TGTGCCAGCAGCTTGTGGGAGGTACAGGAGCCAAACTATGGCTACACCTTC. Protein sequence: CASSLWEVQEPNYGYTF. The V call is TRBV7-9, the J call TRBJ1-2, with D possibly matching TRBD1 (5 bases). The CDR3 totals 17 residues. The V gene lost 3 bases and the J gene lost 2 bases, with 19 bases spanning the gap. Germline-derived CDR1 and CDR2 are SEHNR and FQNEAQ (reference sequence).

The V call is TRBV4-1, the J call TRBJ1-1; TRBD1 agrees at 8 bases. Germline CDR1 reads MGHRA; CDR2 reads YSYEKL. J gave up 6 bases and V 5 bases, and 5 bases lay outside the gene matches. The CDR3 runs to 13 residues. Here the CDR3 reads CASSSGGRAEAFF. The CDR3 DNA reads TGCGCCAGCAGCTCAGGGGGCCGGGCTGAAGCTTTCTTT.

The chain links TRBV7-2 to TRBJ2-5; TRBD2 matches at 7 bases. V trimming: 2 bases; J trimming: 0 bases; junction bases outside the gene matches: 6. Germline V lookup: CDR1 SGHTA, CDR2 FQGNSA. The CDR3 covers 16 residues. CDR3 sequence (DNA): TGTGCCAGCAGCTTACCCCGCGGGAGCCACCAAGAGACCCAGTACTTC. This encodes CASSLPRGSHQETQYF.

This rearrangement joins TRBV11-2 to TRBJ2-7; a possible D gene is TRBD1 (5 bases). Per the germline V gene, CDR1 is SGHAT and CDR2 is FQNNGV. This CDR3 region has 18 residues. V was cut by 4 bases and J by 1 base, with 23 bases left in between. The CDR3 DNA sequence: TGTGCCAGCAGCTCTACCGCGTTCTCTAGGGGTACGTCCTACGAGCAGTACTTC. This sequence encodes CASSSTAFSRGTSYEQYF. The variable domain in full, completed from reference TRBV11-2 and TRBJ2-7, reads EAGVAQSPRYKIIEKRQSVAFWCNPISGHATLYWYQQILGQGPKLLIQFQNNGVVDDSQLPKDRFSAERLKGVDSTLKIQPAKLEDSAVYLCASSSTAFSRGTSYEQYFGPGTRLTVT.

This sequence joins TRBV6-5 and TRBJ1-1; 7 bases align to TRBD1. The V segment lost 6 bases and the J segment 4 bases; nucleotides outside the gene matches: 8. Per the germline V gene, CDR1 is MNHEY and CDR2 is SVGAGI. CDR3 size: 14 residues. The CDR3 reads CASRETGSGTEAFF. CDR3 in DNA: TGTGCCAGCAGAGAGACAGGGTCTGGCACTGAAGCTTTCTTT.

The chain is built from TRBV7-8 and TRBJ1-5; TRBD1 is a possible D gene (5 bases). The V gene's germline CDR1 is SGHVS and CDR2 FQNEAQ. This CDR3 comprises 14 residues. V was trimmed by 6 bases and J by 6 bases, leaving 15 bases between them. CDR3 sequence: CASSIQQGTQPQHF. For the CDR3, the DNA is TGTGCCAGCAGTATCCAGCAGGGAACTCAGCCCCAGCATTTT.

The rearrangement joins TRBV5-4 to TRBJ2-3; 8 bases match TRBD1. Germline CDR1 is SGHNT and CDR2 is YYREEE (reference sequence). Losses at the gene ends were 4 bases for V and 1 base for J; bases not matched to a gene: 11. This CDR3 region has 17 residues. CDR3 sequence reads: CASSEGRQGARTDTQYF. CDR3 in DNA: TGTGCCAGCAGCGAAGGGAGGCAGGGGGCTCGCACAGATACGCAGTATTTT.

This clone was picked up a small number of times. The CDR3 region has the DNA TGTGCCAGCAGCCAAAAAGGGACAGTACTGTTTTTT. It specifies CASSQKGTVLFF. The V gene is TRBV3-1 (or the pseudogene TRBV3-2), the J gene TRBJ1-4; TRBD1 aligns across 7 bases. The CDR3 has 12 residues. Trimming cost V 2 bases and J 13 bases; bases outside gene matches: 4. Germline CDR1 and CDR2: LGHDT and YNNKEL (reference sequence).

J is TRBJ2-7 and V is TRBV11-1; perhaps TRBD1 as D (7 bases). The V and J ends lost 0 bases and 4 bases respectively, with 16 bases between them. Germline CDR1 reads SGHAT; CDR2 reads FQDESV (reference sequence). The CDR3 is made up of 16 amino acids. CDR3 in amino acids: CASSLARGQQLYEQYF. The CDR3 nucleotides are TGTGCCAGCAGCTTAGCGCGGGGACAGCAACTTTACGAGCAGTACTTC. Combining the CDR3 with reference TRBV11-1 and TRBJ2-7 gives the whole variable domain EAEVAQSPRYKITEKSQAVAFWCDPISGHATLYWYRQILGQGPELLVQFQDESVVDDSQLPKDRFSAERLKGVDSTLKIQPAELGDSAMYLCASSLARGQQLYEQYFGPGTRLTVT.

The V gene is TRBV9, the J gene TRBJ1-5; 7 bases map to TRBD1. This CDR3 has 15 amino acids. Germline V lookup: CDR1 SGDLS, CDR2 YYNGEE. Trimming cost V 0 bases and J 1 base; bases outside gene matches: 1. CDR3 bases: TGTGCCAGCAGCGTAGAGGGACAGAGCAATCAGCCCCAGCATTTT. Translating gives CASSVEGQSNQPQHF.

This chain connects TRBV3-1 (or the pseudogene TRBV3-2) to TRBJ2-5, with 8 bases that match TRBD1. This CDR3 is built from 14 residues. Unmatched junction bases numbered 6, after V lost 6 bases and J lost 3 bases. The germline V gene encodes CDR1 LGHDT and CDR2 YNNKEL (reference sequence). CDR3 sequence reads: CASSQPTGEETQYF. The CDR3 bases are TGTGCCAGCAGTCAACCGACAGGGGAAGAGACCCAGTACTTC.

The chain combines TRBV25-1 with TRBJ2-2, with D possibly being TRBD1 (6 bases). This CDR3 is built from 14 residues. Germline V gene sequence: CDR1 MGHDK, CDR2 SYGVNS. The ends were cut back, 4 bases at V and 2 bases at J, with 8 bases in the middle. CDR3 nucleotide sequence: TGTGCCAGCAGTGGGACAGACAACACCGGGGAGCTGTTTTTT. It translates to CASSGTDNTGELFF.

The chain joins TRBV6-5 to TRBJ1-1; TRBD1 is a possible D gene (5 bases). Germline lookup yields CDR1 MNHEY and CDR2 SVGAGI. With 0 bases removed from V and 2 bases from J, the gap between germline ends came to 7 bases. The CDR3 spans 14 residues. This chain's CDR3 is CASSYSGDNTEAFF. CDR3 coding DNA: TGTGCCAGCAGTTACTCAGGGGATAACACTGAAGCTTTCTTT.

This clone was seen more than once but under ten times. The chain recombines TRBV4-1 with TRBJ1-6; TRBD1 might be the D (5 bases). Germline V CDR1 and CDR2: MGHRA, YSYEKL. V was clipped by 4 bases and J by 9 bases, with 7 bases between them. The CDR3 length is 12 residues. DNA of the CDR3: TGCGCCAGCAGCCTGGGGGGTTCACCCCTCCACTTT. Encoded protein: CASSLGGSPLHF.

The chain uses TRBV7-3 and TRBJ1-1; the D is unclear. Germline CDR1 is SGHTA and CDR2 is FQGTGA. The CDR3 extends over 13 amino acids. V shed 5 bases and J shed 1 base, with 8 bases lying between them. CDR3 nucleotide sequence: TGTGCCAGCAGCGCATACTCGAACACTGAAGCTTTCTTT. Protein product: CASSAYSNTEAFF. Full variable domain (outside the CDR3, taken from reference TRBV7-3 and TRBJ1-1): GAGVSQTPSNKVTEKGKYVELRCDPISGHTALYWYRQSLGQGPEFLIYFQGTGAADDSGLPNDRFFAVRPEGSVSTLKIQRTERGDSAVYLCASSAYSNTEAFFGQGTRLTVV.

This chain links TRBV9 with TRBJ2-5; D unclear. The CDR3 has 14 amino acids. In germline, CDR1 is SGDLS, CDR2 YYNGEE. The V end was cut by 2 bases, the J end by 5 bases, with 13 bases between. CDR3 protein: CASSVTGGEETQYF. The CDR3, as DNA: TGTGCCAGCAGCGTGACGGGTGGTGAGGAGACCCAGTACTTC.

This sequence joins TRBV2 and TRBJ1-4; D gene ambiguous. CDR1 and CDR2 (germline): SNHLY, FYNNEI. With 6 bases removed from V and 8 bases from J, the gap between germline ends came to 13 bases. This CDR3 contains 13 residues. The CDR3 coding sequence is TGTGCCAGCAGCTCCGGCGGGGTAGAAAAACTGTTTTTT. This codes for CASSSGGVEKLFF.

The chain combines TRBV27 with TRBJ2-2; 11 nucleotides match TRBD1. V lost 4 bases, J lost 5 bases, and 6 bases stayed unmatched. The CDR3 extends over 16 amino acids. Germline V gene lookup returns CDR1 MNHEY and CDR2 SMNVEV (reference sequence). CDR3 nucleotide sequence: TGTGCCAGCAGTTACGGACAGGGGGCACGTACCGGGGAGCTGTTTTTT. It translates to CASSYGQGARTGELFF.

This rearrangement joins TRBV10-3 to TRBJ2-7; D is possibly TRBD1 (5 bases). This CDR3 has 15 amino acids. CDR1 is ENHRY, CDR2 SYGVKD, per germline. Trimming left V 6 bases short and J 4 bases short, with 19 bases between. CDR3 residues: CAIRDSFGSTYEQYF. Written as DNA, the CDR3 is TGTGCCATCAGAGACAGTTTCGGCTCCACATACGAGCAGTACTTC.

In its sample, this clone was seen once. V is TRBV28 and J is TRBJ2-7, with 9 bases identical to TRBD1. The junction had 7 bases not matched to a gene; V was cut back by 5 bases and J by 2 bases. This CDR3 spans 15 amino acids. Germline values: CDR1 MDHEN, CDR2 SYDVKM. CDR3 loop: CASSEPGQGTYEQYF. In nucleotides, the CDR3 is TGTGCCAGCAGTGAACCGGGACAGGGCACCTACGAGCAGTACTTC. Full variable domain (outside the CDR3, taken from reference TRBV28 and TRBJ2-7): DVKVTQSSRYLVKRTGEKVFLECVQDMDHENMFWYRQDPGLGLRLIYFSYDVKMKEKGDIPEGYSVSREKKERFSLILESASTNQTSMYLCASSEPGQGTYEQYFGPGTRLTVT.

The CDR3 DNA reads as TGTGCCAGCAGCGCGCCGCAGCGGGGCACAGATACGCAGTATTTT. It specifies CASSAPQRGTDTQYF. This sequence joins TRBV7-2 and TRBJ2-3; a possible D gene is TRBD2 (6 bases). Trimming removed 5 bases at V and 1 base at J, with 13 bases between. The CDR3 extends over 15 amino acids. Per germline, CDR1 SGHTA and CDR2 FQGNSA.

The chain couples TRBV7-9 to TRBJ1-1; no clear D gene. The V end lost 4 bases, the J end lost 3 bases, and 12 bases lay between the germline ends. The germline V gene encodes CDR1 SEHNR and CDR2 FQNEAQ (reference sequence). This CDR3 has 14 residues. The CDR3 nucleotides are TGTGCCAGCAGCTCTAACCAGCGCTACACTGAAGCTTTCTTT. Amino acid sequence: CASSSNQRYTEAFF.

The chain uses TRBV15 and TRBJ1-5; 8 bases line up with TRBD1. After removal of 5 bases from V and 7 bases from J, the junction contained 13 bases not matched to a gene. CDR1 LNHNV and CDR2 YYDKDF come from the germline V gene (reference sequence). This CDR3 has 16 amino acids. The DNA of the CDR3 is TGTGCCACCAGCGTAAACCGGGACAGGAGAATGCAGCCCCAGCATTTT. It codes for CATSVNRDRRMQPQHF. Filled out from reference TRBV15 and TRBJ1-5, the complete variable domain reads DAMVIQNPRYQVTQFGKPVTLSCSQTLNHNVMYWYQQKSSQAPKLLFHYYDKDFNNEADTPDNFQSRRPNTSFCFLDIRSPGLGDTAMYLCATSVNRDRRMQPQHFGDGTRLSIL.

Only one count was recorded for this clone. V and J are TRBV3-1 (or the pseudogene TRBV3-2) and TRBJ1-4; 8 bases line up with TRBD1. V lost 5 bases, J lost 9 bases, and 8 bases stayed unmatched. Germline loops: CDR1 LGHDT, CDR2 YNNKEL (reference sequence). This CDR3 is 14 amino acids long. The CDR3: CASSYGQGLKKLFF. CDR3 DNA sequence: TGTGCCAGCAGCTACGGACAGGGTTTGAAAAAACTGTTTTTT.

This clone was recorded only once. The V gene is TRBV6-2 or TRBV6-3, the J gene TRBJ1-5, with 9 bases lining up with TRBD1. The trim removed 6 bases at V and 8 bases at J, leaving 8 bases unmatched. This CDR3 comprises 14 residues. Germline V gene sequence: CDR1 MNHEY, CDR2 SVGEGT. The CDR3 spells CASSRTGALEPQHF. The CDR3 bases are TGTGCCAGCAGCCGGACAGGGGCCTTAGAGCCCCAGCATTTT.